One sample yielded the 14 T cell receptor beta chains listed below, sequenced in a study of CXCR3-negative and CXCR3-positive naive CD8 T cells (dated by TCRdb to about 2019). Here is what the overall study found, with its caveats: TRB CDR3s from CXCR3-positive naive cells showed higher hydrophobicity (lower Kidera factor 4), lower energy, and higher strength and volume indices than CXCR3-negative naive cells.

No antigen has been assigned to these receptors. Sequencing relied on a NextSeq 550. The Human TCR Profiling Kit (MiLaboratory) was used to prepare UMI-labeled 5' RACE TRB cDNA libraries. TCRdb reprocessed the reads, and each CDR3 protein sequence is entered once, without DNA. The table of this sample itemizes about 120,000 distinct CDR3 sequences. The top ten constitute around 0.35% of the sample. Material for sequencing was naive CXCR3+ CD8+ T cells from blood. The meaning of the sample's cell subset or site label: CD45RO-CCR7+CD27+CD95- naive CD8+ T cells expressing CXCR3 (TNR3+). These receptors originate from a human donor in good health. Some clones in this sample may be carry-over from other donors' samples.

V is TRBV5-1 and J is TRBJ2-5; TCRdb reports TRBD2, a call that lacks DNA to check it against. The V gene's germline CDR1 is SGHRS and CDR2 YFSETQ. The CDR3 totals 14 residues. The CDR3 spells CASSSGSTQETQYF.

The rearrangement joins TRBV29-1 to TRBJ1-1; the D gene TCRdb calls, TRBD1, cannot be checked with no DNA. CDR3 length equals 16 residues. The germline CDR1 and CDR2 sequences are SQVTM and ANQGSEA. This CDR3 is CSVEKRDRGQNTEAFF.

V usage is TRBV5-6 and J usage is TRBJ1-5. From germline, CDR1 is SGHDT and CDR2 YYEEEE. The CDR3 loop spans 15 amino acids. CDR3 loop: CASSLEGHSNQPQHF.

The chain recombines TRBV5-1 with TRBJ1-4. CDR3 length equals 14 residues. Germline V gives CDR1 SGHRS, CDR2 YFSETQ. The CDR3 reads CASSDGYLNEKLFF.

The J gene is TRBJ2-1, the V gene TRBV28; TCRdb indicates TRBD1, and absent DNA this call remains unverified. The CDR3 loop spans 14 amino acids. Germline values: CDR1 MDHEN, CDR2 SYDVKM. The CDR3 protein is CASSFPPSVNEQFF.

The chain has TRBV4-1 and TRBJ2-7; no DNA is available, so the TRBD2 call from TCRdb remains unchecked. The CDR3 length is 15 residues. The V gene's germline CDR1 is MGHRA and CDR2 YSYEKL. CDR3 residues: CASSHSGGVSYEQYF.

The J gene is TRBJ2-2, the V gene TRBV4-3; TCRdb's assignment of TRBD2 cannot be checked, as there is no DNA. Germline V gene sequence: CDR1 LGHNA, CDR2 YSLEER. The CDR3 is 17 amino acids. The CDR3 sequence is CASSQISGGAATGELFF.

The chain links TRBV28 to TRBJ2-1; as DNA is missing, the TRBD1 call by TCRdb cannot be tested. Germline CDR1 and CDR2: MDHEN and SYDVKM. The CDR3 has 19 residues. This chain's CDR3 is CASSLLDARGREAYNEQFF.

The chain uses TRBV12-3 or TRBV12-4 and TRBJ2-2; the D call from TCRdb, TRBD1, cannot be confirmed without DNA. This CDR3 spans 15 amino acids. The CDR3: CASIKQGGWAGELFF.

The chain carries TRBV7-9 and TRBJ1-1. Germline V lookup: CDR1 SEHNR, CDR2 FQNEAQ (reference sequence). This CDR3 contains 13 residues. The CDR3 sequence is CASSLDVQVEAFF.

The chain joins TRBV4-3 to TRBJ2-2; no DNA is available, so the TRBD1 call from TCRdb remains unchecked. Germline loops: CDR1 LGHNA, CDR2 YSLEER. This CDR3 contains 17 residues. CDR3 region: CASSQVGVKVNTGELFF.

The chain employs TRBV14 and TRBJ2-1; TCRdb lists TRBD2, though no DNA is available to test this call. Germline V gives CDR1 SGHDN, CDR2 FVKESK. This CDR3 has 15 residues. The CDR3 loop reads CASSSRSGPYNEQFF.

V and J are TRBV23-1 and TRBJ2-1; the D call from TCRdb, TRBD1, cannot be confirmed without DNA. Being an ORF, TRBV23-1 has a function that is uncertain. The CDR3 sequence is 20 residues long. The CDR3 spells CASSQLGDRGRFFRYNEQFF.

V and J are TRBV7-6 and TRBJ2-7. CDR3 length: 14 amino acids. Germline V lookup: CDR1 SGHVS, CDR2 FNYEAQ. The CDR3 sequence is CASSLAHSPAEQYF.